A single sample gave rise to the 20 T cell receptor beta chains below, sequenced in a study of PD-1 blockade in classical Hodgkin lymphoma. This sample's time point: cycle 4 day 1 (C4D1), after 6 weeks of nivolumab. Every patient had relapsed following autologous stem cell transplantation, and cohorts differed in brentuximab vedotin exposure. TCRdb's copy holds only in-frame clones and misses some; the assay was immunoSEQ multiplex PCR. This table holds over 50,000 clones, approximately 90% found once. The sequencing used peripheral blood mononuclear cells (PBMCs), collected before the fourth cycle of nivolumab. The source of these receptors is a human donor with classical Hodgkin lymphoma.

The genes are TRBV30 and TRBJ1-1; D is undetermined. CDR1 and CDR2 (germline): GTSNPN, SVGIG (reference sequence). CDR3 length equals 15 residues. Between the trimmed V and J ends, which lost 7 bases and 5 bases, there was a span of 23 bases. CDR3 region: CAYSGRVPRVTEAFF. Here the CDR3 DNA reads TGTGCCTACTCCGGGCGGGTCCCTCGCGTGACTGAAGCTTTCTTT.

The J gene is TRBJ2-2, the V gene TRBV5-4, with 7 bases lining up with TRBD2. Germline CDR1 SGHNT, CDR2 YYREEE (reference sequence). V shed 4 bases, J shed 5 bases, and the junction held 11 bases outside the gene matches. The CDR3 length is 16 residues. CDR3 DNA: TGTGCCAGCAGCCAGAGGGAGGGAGTTGGTACCGGGGAGCTGTTTTTT. Translated, it gives CASSQREGVGTGELFF.

The rearrangement joins TRBV4-1 to TRBJ1-2, with a weak D call TRBD1 (6 bases). This CDR3 contains 14 residues. Germline CDR1 MGHRA, CDR2 YSYEKL. Trimming removed 2 bases from V and 6 bases from J, with 13 bases in between. CDR3 protein: CASSQPTGPHGYTF. DNA for the CDR3: TGCGCCAGCAGCCAACCCACAGGGCCCCATGGCTACACCTTC.

The V and J genes are TRBV18 and TRBJ1-3, with D perhaps TRBD1 (5 bases). Germline V gives CDR1 KGHSH, CDR2 LQKENI. This CDR3 spans 16 amino acids. V gave up 3 bases and J gave up 2 bases, with 14 bases separating them. CDR3 amino acids: CASSPLDSSAGNTIYF. The CDR3 nucleotides read TGTGCCAGCTCACCGCTCGACAGCTCCGCTGGAAACACCATATATTTT.

The chain is built from TRBV7-8 and TRBJ1-2; 7 positions match TRBD1. J gave up 3 bases and V 6 bases, and 7 bases lay outside the gene matches. The CDR3 is 14 amino acids. Germline lookup yields CDR1 SGHVS and CDR2 FQNEAQ. As DNA, the CDR3 is TGTGCCAGCAGTTCGCAGGGGGGAGACTATGGCTACACCTTC. This codes for CASSSQGGDYGYTF.

The V call is TRBV14, the J call TRBJ1-6; tentatively, D is TRBD1 (5 bases). Between the trimmed V and J ends, which lost 2 bases and 9 bases, there was a span of 8 bases. Germline loops: CDR1 SGHDN, CDR2 FVKESK. This CDR3 is 13 amino acids long. The CDR3 sequence is CASSQFGGSPLHF. The CDR3 nucleotides are TGTGCCAGCAGCCAATTTGGGGGTTCACCCCTCCACTTT.

The CDR3 coding sequence is TGTGCCAGTAGTAGCACTGGGGACACTGAAGCTTTCTTT. This encodes CASSSTGDTEAFF. The chain combines TRBV19 with TRBJ1-1; unclear D gene. The germline V gene has CDR1 LNHDA and CDR2 SQIVND (reference sequence). The CDR3 sequence is 13 residues long. V was trimmed by 4 bases and J by 3 bases, leaving 9 bases between them.

The chain employs TRBV27 and TRBJ1-2; a weak D match, TRBD1 (6 bases). CDR3 length equals 13 residues. V was trimmed by 6 bases and J by 9 bases, leaving 17 bases between them. Germline CDR1 and CDR2: MNHEY and SMNVEV (reference sequence). The CDR3 DNA reads as TGTGCCAGCAGCCCCGGGCGGGACATAAGCTACACCTTC. Residues: CASSPGRDISYTF.

The chain uses TRBV5-1 and TRBJ1-1, with D perhaps TRBD1 (5 bases). Germline CDR1 and CDR2: SGHRS and YFSETQ. Trimming pared 0 bases from V and 8 bases from J, leaving 14 bases between. CDR3 length: 14 amino acids. CDR3 bases: TGCGCCAGCAGCTTGGGTCAGGGCCGGTCAGAAGCTTTCTTT. As protein: CASSLGQGRSEAFF.

V and J are TRBV6-5 and TRBJ1-5; no clear D gene. CDR1 and CDR2 (germline): MNHEY, SVGAGI. The ends were cut back, 2 bases at V and 3 bases at J, with 5 bases in the middle. The CDR3 is 13 residues long. CDR3 region: CASSYAANQPQHF. The CDR3 nucleotides read TGTGCCAGCAGTTACGCGGCCAATCAGCCCCAGCATTTT.

This chain uses TRBV5-1 with TRBJ1-1; TRBD1 matches at 9 bases. The CDR3 is made up of 15 amino acids. Germline V gene sequence: CDR1 SGHRS, CDR2 YFSETQ. With 4 bases clipped from V and 4 bases from J, the junction kept 8 bases outside the gene matches. As DNA, the CDR3 is TGCGCCAGCAGCATACTAACAGGGGGCGTCACTGAAGCTTTCTTT. Amino acids: CASSILTGGVTEAFF.

The rearrangement links TRBV11-2 to TRBJ2-7; D possibly matches TRBD1 or TRBD2 (5 bases each). Germline V gene data show CDR1 as SGHAT and CDR2 as FQNNGV. The CDR3 extends over 16 amino acids. V was clipped by 2 bases and J by 0 bases, with 14 bases between them. CDR3 loop: CASSLTPRDGSYEQYF. The DNA of the CDR3 is TGTGCCAGCAGCTTAACACCTAGGGACGGCTCCTACGAGCAGTACTTC.

The chain recombines TRBV7-9 with TRBJ2-2, with D possibly being TRBD1 (6 bases). The length of the CDR3 is 17 residues. V was clipped by 3 bases and J by 2 bases, with 16 bases between them. Germline V lookup: CDR1 SEHNR, CDR2 FQNEAQ (reference sequence). The CDR3, as DNA: TGTGCCAGCAGCTTGTTCGGACAGTATACAAACACCGGGGAGCTGTTTTTT. It yields the protein CASSLFGQYTNTGELFF.

The sample holds one count of this clone. The chain employs TRBV6-5 and TRBJ2-3; D may be TRBD2 (6 bases). V was cut by 2 bases and J by 6 bases, with 18 bases left in between. From germline, CDR1 is MNHEY and CDR2 SVGAGI. CDR3 size: 16 residues. The CDR3 reads CASSYVGLGKSDTQYF. The CDR3 nucleotides read TGTGCCAGCAGTTACGTGGGACTGGGAAAGTCGGATACGCAGTATTTT.

The chain has TRBV9 and TRBJ2-7; D might be TRBD1 (6 bases). This CDR3 contains 14 residues. Germline V lookup: CDR1 SGDLS, CDR2 YYNGEE. Trimming pared 3 bases from V and 1 base from J, leaving 11 bases between. CDR3 in amino acids: CASSGTAASYEQYF. The CDR3 coding sequence is TGTGCCAGCAGCGGGACAGCGGCATCCTACGAGCAGTACTTC.

This chain connects TRBV5-1 to TRBJ1-1, with D possibly TRBD1 on 6 matching bases. V was shortened by 0 bases and J by 5 bases, with 14 bases between the two germline ends. The CDR3 sequence is 15 residues long. Germline-derived CDR1 and CDR2 are SGHRS and YFSETQ. The CDR3 loop is CASSLERGAITEAFF. In DNA, the CDR3 is TGCGCCAGCAGCTTGGAGCGGGGGGCGATAACTGAAGCTTTCTTT. Together with reference TRBV5-1 and TRBJ1-1, the CDR3 gives the full variable domain: KAGVTQTPRYLIKTRGQQVTLSCSPISGHRSVSWYQQTPGQGLQFLFEYFSETQRNKGNFPGRFSGRQFSNSRSEMNVSTLELGDSALYLCASSLERGAITEAFFGQGTRLTVV.

V and J are TRBV6-5 and TRBJ2-5; D perhaps matches TRBD2 (6 bases). Germline V gives CDR1 MNHEY, CDR2 SVGAGI. The CDR3 is 15 amino acids. V was shortened by 6 bases and J by 2 bases, with 16 bases between the two germline ends. CDR3 region: CASRGGTTTQETQYF. CDR3 in DNA: TGTGCCAGCAGAGGCGGGACGACTACTCAAGAGACCCAGTACTTC.

This clone was observed a handful of times. This chain connects TRBV6-1 to TRBJ2-3, with D unresolved. The germline gives CDR1 MNHNS, CDR2 SASEGT. Trimming left V 6 bases short and J 7 bases short, with 5 bases between. The CDR3 length is 10 residues. CDR3 residues: CASRMNTQYF. The CDR3 DNA is TGTGCCAGCAGAATGAATACGCAGTATTTT.

This clone was recorded a few times. The germline gene is not matched at one end of the junction; a read error may be the cause. This chain uses TRBV28 with TRBJ1-2; no clear D. This CDR3 contains 11 residues. The germline gives CDR1 MDHEN, CDR2 SYDVKM. CDR3 DNA: TGTGCCACCCGCGGACGGCCCTTTGTCTCCTTC. Protein product: CATRGRPFVSF.

The gene calls are TRBV5-5 and TRBJ2-7; D unclear. Trimming stripped 2 bases from V and 3 bases from J, with 12 bases between. CDR1 is SGHKS and CDR2 is YYEKEE in the germline V gene (reference sequence). The CDR3 is 14 amino acids. CDR3 nucleotides: TGTGCCAGCAGCTTAGCACAGCTGAACTACGAGCAGTACTTC. This gives the protein CASSLAQLNYEQYF.